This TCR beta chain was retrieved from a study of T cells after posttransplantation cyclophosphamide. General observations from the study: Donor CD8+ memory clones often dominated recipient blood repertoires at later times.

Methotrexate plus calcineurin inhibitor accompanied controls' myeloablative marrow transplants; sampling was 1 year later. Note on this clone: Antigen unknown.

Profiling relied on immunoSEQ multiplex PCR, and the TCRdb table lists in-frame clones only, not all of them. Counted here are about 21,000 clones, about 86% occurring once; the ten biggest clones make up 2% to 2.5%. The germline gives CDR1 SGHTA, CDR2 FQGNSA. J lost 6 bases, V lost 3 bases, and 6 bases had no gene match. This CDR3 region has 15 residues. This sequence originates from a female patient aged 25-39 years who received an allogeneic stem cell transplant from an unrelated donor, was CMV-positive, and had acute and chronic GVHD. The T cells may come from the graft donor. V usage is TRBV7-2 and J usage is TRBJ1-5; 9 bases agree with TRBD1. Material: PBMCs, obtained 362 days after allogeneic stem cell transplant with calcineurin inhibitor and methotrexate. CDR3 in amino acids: CASSLGTGFRQPQHF. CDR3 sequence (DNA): TGTGCCAGCAGCTTGGGGACAGGGTTCCGTCAGCCCCAGCATTTT. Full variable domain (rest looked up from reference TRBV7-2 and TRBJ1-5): GAGVSQSPSNKVTEKGKDVELRCDPISGHTALYWYRQSLGQGLEFLIYFQGNSAPDKSGLPSDRFSAERTGGSVSTLTIQRTQQEDSAVYLCASSLGTGFRQPQHFGDGTRLSIL.